Here is one T cell receptor (beta chain) with its context. What it binds is unknown. The CDR3 extends over 17 amino acids. Losses at the gene ends were 0 bases for V and 8 bases for J; bases not matched to a gene: 9. In germline, CDR1 is GTSNPN, CDR2 SVGIG (reference sequence). These data come from a study of cytomegalovirus exposure and HLA in healthy donors. The data were produced by immunoSEQ multiplex PCR, yet TCRdb's version contains in-frame clones alone and is incomplete. The table lists 150,000 to 180,000 clones, about 86% of them singletons, with 2.1% in the top ten. Study findings and constraints: The authors listed around 150 TCR beta chains as cytomegalovirus-associated. In vitro data verified three CMV-associated chains as specific for CMV antigens.

The donors were members of the validation cohort comprising over a hundred subjects, separate from the approximately 670-subject first cohort. Sequenced input: PBMCs. The receptor was derived from a human donor in good health. V and J are TRBV30 and TRBJ2-1; 14 nucleotides agree with TRBD2. The CDR3 here is CAWSVRETSGRAYEQFF. The CDR3 bases are TGTGCCTGGAGTGTACGAGAGACTAGCGGGAGGGCCTATGAGCAGTTCTTC.